This T cell receptor (beta chain) was recorded in a study of identifying expanded T cells in peripheral blood. To note about this clone: What it binds is not known.

TCRdb keeps only in-frame clones here, not all; method: immunoSEQ multiplex PCR. The sample records 90,000 to 110,000 clones, 88% being singletons. Overall study results and limits: Technical replicates showed about 1.1 changed clones; approximately two weeks about 16.4; four weeks 19. Approximately two-week clone count variance significantly increased as total template count grew.

No infections or other immune events were documented during collection. V lost 4 bases to trimming and J lost 4 bases, with 20 bases between them. This CDR3 comprises 16 residues. Germline V gene lookup returns CDR1 SGHKS and CDR2 YYEKEE (reference sequence). The TCR was taken from a person aged 18 to 75 in good health. The chain recombines TRBV5-5 with TRBJ1-2; D ambiguous. The sample consisted of blood. The chain's CDR3 is CASSPDTRAVPYGYTF. The CDR3 DNA reads TGTGCCAGCAGCCCCGATACCCGGGCGGTACCCTATGGCTACACCTTC. The full variable domain, in which reference TRBV5-5 and TRBJ1-2 provide the parts outside the CDR3, is DAGVTQSPTHLIKTRGQQVTLRCSPISGHKSVSWYQQVLGQGPQFIFQYYEKEERGRGNFPDRFSARQFPNYSSELNVNALLLGDSALYLCASSPDTRAVPYGYTFGSGTRLTVV.